Below, one TCR beta chain is given with its context. Its target antigen remains unknown. Base quality data are lacking; no much larger clone is found one base away. The study deep-sequenced TCR repertoires of sorted CD4+ and CD8+ blood T cells from severe aplastic anemia patients and healthy subjects. Ficoll-Paque density gradient centrifugation was used to isolate peripheral blood mononuclear cells. Before DNA extraction, CD4+ and CD8+ T cells were sorted by FACS or by magnetic beads. Trimming removed 4 bases from V and 5 bases from J, leaving 9 bases between the germline ends. CDR1 and CDR2 were assigned from the germline V gene as ENHRY and SYGVKD. The CDR3 spans 13 residues, from the cysteine through the phenylalanine. The CDR3 DNA has 39 bases and is translated from base 1. The source of the sample is a study of CD8+CD57+ T cells in acquired aplastic anemia (dated by TCRdb to 2016 to 2019). Describing the broader study: A mean of about 3.2 ug of DNA, ranging from about 0.19 to 27.4 ug, was extracted from sorted CD4+ and CD8+ cells. Study-wide findings and limitations: No significant difference in CD8+ Simpson's diversity was found between patients and healthy controls (P=0.060). About 30 CD8+ CDR3 sequences were found to be shared between patients and controls, but these sequences appeared to be highly expressed in patients and within the immunodominant clones of the patients.

Genomic DNA served as template for TCR beta VDJ combination and CDR3 sequence profiling. An Illumina HiSeq 2000 was the platform used for TCR repertoire sequencing. In the paper's pipeline: TRBV/TRBJ rearrangement plots, CDR3 size and DJ length profiles, and Simpson's diversity index were used to evaluate the repertoires. The most abundant DNA sequence in the deep sequencing data was defined as the immunodominant clone. CDR3 amino acid sequences were screened for sharing across subjects and compared with published repertoires and the VDJdb database. TCRdb reran the public reads through fastp at Q25 and MiXCR, keeping productive beta chains. When rows share a CDR3 protein, they turn into one entry using the most common DNA and genes. These V and J calls derive from TCRdb rather than the authors' analysis. Counted in this sample were about 190,000 distinct CDR3 sequences; about three fifths of them appeared once. Of the sample, approximately 44% falls within the top ten clones.

Recombination connected TRBV10-3 to TRBJ2-1, with the D gene call left open. The sample consisted of sorted CD4+, CD8+, or CD8+CD57+ T cells (not recorded which) from PBMCs. This TCR was recovered from a human donor with severe aplastic anemia or a healthy control (not recorded which). The CDR3 corresponds to CAISAGEHNEQFF. The sequence in DNA is TGTGCCATCAGTGCAGGAGAGCACAATGAGCAGTTCTTC.